The present T cell receptor (beta chain) was sequenced within a study of persistence of HIV-infected CD4 T cells. Overall study: Multiple blood draws of up to 180 mL, except two donors with single leukapheresis.

As for this clone: The antigen is not known.

Overall study findings and caveats: CMV- and Gag-responding cells had lower TCRbeta richness than CD3/CD28-responding cells.

This was the immunoSEQ version 4 assay in survey mode. Libraries were prepared by immunoSEQ multiplex PCR; TCRdb keeps only in-frame clonotypes and omits some of them. In the table there are over 60,000 clones, about 81% of which are singletons. The stimulus was an HIV-1 Gag 15-mer peptide pool, 0.85 to 1 ug/peptide/mL. Memory cells lacking CD40L and CD69 with high CD45RO were sorted. This TCR was recovered from an adult man with HIV who was CMV-seropositive. This material consisted of CD4+ T cells sorted from PBMCs after approximately 20-hour stimulation, taken from a patient who received antiretroviral therapy.

DNA of the CDR3: TGTGCCAGCAGCAAAGAAGGAGACAGGATGAACACTGAAGCTTTCTTT. Protein sequence: CASSKEGDRMNTEAFF. The chain is built from TRBV21-1 and TRBJ1-1; the table's TRBD1 call for D was not verified on the DNA. TRBV21-1 counts as a pseudogene. This CDR3 comprises 16 residues.